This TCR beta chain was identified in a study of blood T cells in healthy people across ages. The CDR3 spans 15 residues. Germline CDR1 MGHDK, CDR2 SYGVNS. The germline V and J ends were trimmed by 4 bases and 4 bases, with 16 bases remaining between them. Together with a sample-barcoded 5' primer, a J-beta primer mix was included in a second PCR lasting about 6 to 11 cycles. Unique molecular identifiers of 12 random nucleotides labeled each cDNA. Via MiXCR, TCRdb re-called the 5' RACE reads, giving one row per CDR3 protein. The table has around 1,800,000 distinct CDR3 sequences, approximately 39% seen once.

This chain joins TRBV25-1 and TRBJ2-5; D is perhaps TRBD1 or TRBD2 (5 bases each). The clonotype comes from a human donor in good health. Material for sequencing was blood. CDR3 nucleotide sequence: TGTGCCAGCAGTGGGTACGAGGGACCTGGAGAGACCCAGTACTTC. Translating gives CASSGYEGPGETQYF.